A selection of T cell receptor beta chains follows, all from one sample in a study of beta chain features in type 1 diabetes. Here immunoSEQ multiplex PCR was the method, and the copy in TCRdb shows in-frame clones only, minus some. The table shows some 220,000 clones, with approximately 10% occurring only once. The sample taken for sequencing was central memory CD4+ T cells from blood. Receptors originate from a man between 18 and 29 years old in good health. Each CDR3 is given with its conserved first and last residue. The order of the fields is D gene, clone size, J gene, V gene, CDR3 protein, CDR3 DNA. The D gene is left open where the match is weak. Clone size is not always given. Where it is, it says once, few, many or a class for expanded clones.

.	many	TRBJ1-3	TRBV30	CAWSTRGGRNTIYF	TGTGCCTGGAGTACAAGGGGCGGGAGAAACACCATATATTTT
.	few	TRBJ1-1	TRBV10-3	CAIAKGESTEAFF	TGTGCCATCGCTAAAGGGGAGAGCACTGAAGCTTTCTTT
.	many	TRBJ2-4	TRBV29-1	CSVGEPAKNIQYF	TGCAGCGTCGGGGAACCAGCCAAAAACATTCAGTACTTC
.	few	TRBJ2-2	TRBV7-2	CASSFEGPRTGELFF	TGTGCCAGCAGCTTCGAGGGCCCCAGGACCGGGGAGCTGTTTTTT
TRBD1	few	TRBJ2-5	TRBV7-9	CASSLGDRGLQETQYF	TGTGCCAGCAGCTTAGGCGACAGGGGTCTCCAAGAGACCCAGTACTTC
.	.	TRBJ2-7	TRBV27	CASRPGRLSQARQYF	TGTGCCAGCAGACCCGGCAGGCTGTCTCAAGCTCGGCAGTACTTC
TRBD2	many	TRBJ2-7	TRBV7-2	CASSQGLADSYEQYF	TGTGCCAGCAGCCAAGGCCTAGCGGACTCCTACGAGCAGTACTTC
.	few	TRBJ2-2	TRBV5-1	CASSLDPNTGELFF	TGCGCCAGCAGCTTGGACCCGAACACCGGGGAGCTGTTTTTT
TRBD2	few	TRBJ2-7	TRBV30	CAWNPSGSLYEQYF	TGTGCCTGGAACCCTAGCGGGAGCCTCTACGAGCAGTACTTC
.	.	TRBJ2-7	TRBV7-9	CASTWGTGISYEQYF	TGTGCCAGCACCTGGGGTACCGGGATCTCCTACGAGCAGTACTTC
.	.	TRBJ2-4	TRBV7-2	CASSPQGLLAKNIQYF	TGTGCCAGCAGCCCCCAGGGTCTCCTAGCCAAAAACATTCAGTACTTC
.	.	TRBJ2-4	TRBV30	CAWSTKGIQYF	TGTGCCTGGAGTACGAAGGGAATTCAGTACTTC
TRBD1	few	TRBJ2-7	TRBV18	CASSPGTAYEQYF	TGTGCCAGCTCACCAGGGACAGCCTACGAGCAGTACTTC
.	many	TRBJ2-7	TRBV7-3	CASPDAGHEQYF	TGTGCCAGCCCCGACGCGGGCCACGAGCAGTACTTC
.	.	TRBJ2-3	TRBV7-8	CASSPGLDTQYF	TGTGCCAGCAGCCCGGGCCTAGATACGCAGTATTTT
.	.	TRBJ2-5	TRBV29-1	CSVKGHLKGVETQYF	TGCAGCGTCAAGGGGCACCTTAAGGGGGTTGAGACCCAGTACTTC
.	.	TRBJ2-1	TRBV30	CAWSPGRGEQFF	TGTGCCTGGAGTCCGGGACGGGGTGAGCAGTTCTTC
.	few	TRBJ2-3	TRBV29-1	CSVEITGTDTQYF	TGCAGCGTTGAAATCACAGGGACAGATACGCAGTATTTT
.	few	TRBJ2-7	TRBV27	CASSLVGERYEQYF	TGTGCCAGCAGTTTAGTGGGGGAGCGCTACGAGCAGTACTTC
TRBD1	few	TRBJ2-7	TRBV15	CATSRAGGFSYEQYF	TGTGCCACCAGCAGAGCAGGGGGCTTCTCCTACGAGCAGTACTTC
.	.	TRBJ1-1	TRBV29-1	CSARDRRNTEAFF	TGCAGCGCACGAGACAGGAGGAACACTGAAGCTTTCTTT
.	few	TRBJ2-1	TRBV7-2	CASSLAVHEQFF	TGTGCCAGCAGCTTAGCCGTACATGAGCAGTTCTTC
TRBD1	.	TRBJ2-7	TRBV18	CASSPGTASYEQYF	TGTGCCAGCTCCCCCGGGACAGCCTCCTACGAGCAGTACTTC
.	few	TRBJ2-1	TRBV27	CASRSGSATIYNEQFF	TGTGCCAGCAGATCGGGAAGTGCTACAATCTACAATGAGCAGTTCTTC
TRBD1	few	TRBJ2-5	TRBV30	CAWSHSGAGGQGTQYF	TGTGCCTGGAGCCATTCCGGGGCAGGGGGACAGGGGACCCAGTACTTC
.	.	TRBJ1-3	TRBV27	CASSPIRPPGNTIYF	TGTGCCAGCAGCCCCATCCGGCCCCCTGGAAACACCATATATTTT
.	.	TRBJ1-2	TRBV28	CASRGRGGGYTF	TGTGCCAGCCGAGGCAGGGGAGGTGGCTACACCTTC
.	few	TRBJ2-6	TRBV14	CASSQGLPRSGANVLTF	TGTGCCAGCAGCCAAGGGCTCCCCCGCTCTGGGGCCAACGTCCTGACTTTC
.	few	TRBJ1-5	TRBV7-2	CASSSYRNQPQHF	TGTGCCAGCAGCTCCTACAGGAATCAGCCCCAGCATTTT
.	.	TRBJ2-7	TRBV12-5	CASGSGHDEQYF	TGTGCTAGTGGCTCCGGACACGACGAGCAGTACTTC
.	.	TRBJ2-5	TRBV7-8	CASSSYRLSSQETQYF	TGTGCCAGCAGCTCCTACCGATTGTCCAGCCAAGAGACCCAGTACTTC
.	few	TRBJ2-7	TRBV25-1	CASSLEREQYF	TGTGCCAGCAGTCTAGAGCGCGAGCAGTACTTC
TRBD1	few	TRBJ1-2	TRBV30	CAWSVRGQGDDGYTF	TGTGCCTGGAGTGTACGGGGACAGGGTGACGATGGCTACACCTTC
TRBD1	few	TRBJ2-3	TRBV5-4	CASSLALGTGGVDTQYF	TGTGCCAGCAGCTTGGCGCTCGGGACAGGGGGCGTAGATACGCAGTATTTT
.	few	TRBJ1-4	TRBV29-1	CSGGRSYEKLFF	TGCAGCGGGGGACGGTCTTATGAAAAACTGTTTTTT
TRBD1	few	TRBJ2-3	TRBV29-1	CSGGQGGDTQYF	TGCAGCGGGGGACAGGGGGGAGATACGCAGTATTTT
TRBD2	few	TRBJ2-7	TRBV7-8	CASSLAITSGDTYEQYF	TGTGCCAGCAGCTTAGCAATCACTAGCGGGGATACCTACGAGCAGTACTTC
.	.	TRBJ2-1	TRBV4-3	CASSLELYNEQFF	TGCGCCAGCAGCCTCGAGCTATACAATGAGCAGTTCTTC
TRBD2	many	TRBJ2-5	TRBV7-3	CASSLREGETQYF	TGTGCCAGCAGCTTACGGGAGGGAGAGACCCAGTACTTC
.	few	TRBJ2-3	TRBV5-4	CASRGDLAVTDTQYF	TGTGCCAGCAGAGGGGACTTAGCGGTGACAGATACGCAGTATTTT